This entry lists 20 T cell receptor beta chains sequenced from one sample in a study of T cell changes during pregnancy in multiple sclerosis. The table came from immunoSEQ multiplex PCR; TCRdb's copy has only in-frame clones and leaves some out. The sample lists about 69,000 clones, around 92% occurring once. Sequenced material: peripheral blood, taken in the third trimester of pregnancy. These receptors all come from a female donor in good health, enrolled as a control in a pregnancy study.

The rearrangement uses TRBV7-9 and TRBJ2-1; 14 bases map to TRBD2. V was clipped by 1 base and J by 10 bases; unmatched bases: 0. Looked up from germline, CDR1 is SEHNR and CDR2 is FQNEAQ (reference sequence). The CDR3 is made up of 14 amino acids. The CDR3 DNA is TGTGCCAGCAGCTTAGGACTAGCGGGAGGGGAGCAGTTCTTC. The encoded protein is CASSLGLAGGEQFF.

The chain is built from TRBV30 and TRBJ2-3, with TRBD2 matching 8 bases. V dropped 2 bases and J dropped 5; count of bases not matched to a gene: 9. The germline CDR1 and CDR2 sequences are GTSNPN and SVGIG (reference sequence). The CDR3 loop spans 15 amino acids. CDR3 nucleotide sequence: TGTGCCTGGAGTATAGCGGGGTCGATGGTAGATACGCAGTATTTT. Translation: CAWSIAGSMVDTQYF.

CDR3 DNA: TGTGCCAGCTCACCAGCCAGTATGAACACTGAAGCTTTCTTT. It yields the protein CASSPASMNTEAFF. The chain couples TRBV18 to TRBJ1-1; D gene uncertain. The CDR3 is made up of 14 amino acids. CDR1 is KGHSH and CDR2 is LQKENI in the germline V gene. With 2 bases removed from V and 0 bases from J, the gap between germline ends came to 7 bases. Full variable domain (missing parts from reference TRBV18 and TRBJ1-1): NAGVMQNPRHLVRRRGQEARLRCSPMKGHSHVYWYRQLPEEGLKFMVYLQKENIIDESGMPKERFSAEFPKEGPSILRIQQVVRGDSAAYFCASSPASMNTEAFFGQGTRLTVV.

The gene calls are TRBV10-2 and TRBJ2-5, with D unclear. The V end lost 0 bases, the J end lost 7 bases, and 9 bases lay between the germline ends. CDR1 WSHSY and CDR2 SAAADI come from the germline V gene. This CDR3 has 13 residues. This chain's CDR3 is CASSESVLGTQYF. The CDR3 coding sequence is TGCGCCAGCAGTGAGTCGGTACTTGGGACCCAGTACTTC.

Here the CDR3 DNA reads TGTGCCAGCAGTTACCTTTCGACAGGGGTGCGCGAGCAGTACTTC. Amino acid sequence: CASSYLSTGVREQYF. The chain is built from TRBV6-5 and TRBJ2-7, with TRBD1 matching 8 bases. The V and J ends lost 2 bases and 6 bases, in that order; junction bases with no gene match: 9. This CDR3 contains 15 residues. Germline lookup yields CDR1 MNHEY and CDR2 SVGAGI.

The rearrangement links TRBV18 to TRBJ2-7, with 7 bases aligning to TRBD1. Germline V lookup: CDR1 KGHSH, CDR2 LQKENI. The V gene end was trimmed by 6 bases and the J gene end by 0 bases; junction bases not matched to a gene: 11. This CDR3 has 16 amino acids. CDR3 protein: CASSPPTGSFSYEQYF. CDR3 DNA: TGTGCCAGCTCTCCTCCGACAGGGTCCTTCTCCTACGAGCAGTACTTC.

This clone has more than one count but fewer than ten. The rearrangement links TRBV2 to TRBJ2-7; 8 nucleotides match TRBD2. Trimming cost V 4 bases and J 2 bases; bases outside gene matches: 7. Germline loops: CDR1 SNHLY, CDR2 FYNNEI. This CDR3 comprises 15 residues. DNA for the CDR3: TGTGCCAGCAGTGTTCTCCGGGAGGGCCCCTACGAGCAGTACTTC. As protein: CASSVLREGPYEQYF.

Only a few counts were recorded for this clone. The J gene is TRBJ2-5, the V gene TRBV27, with D hard to call. Trimming pared 0 bases from V and 1 base from J, leaving 6 bases between. This CDR3 comprises 14 residues. In germline, CDR1 is MNHEY, CDR2 SMNVEV (reference sequence). In nucleotides, the CDR3 is TGTGCCAGCAGTTTATCCCCCCTCCAAGAGACCCAGTACTTC. Translation gives CASSLSPLQETQYF.

The gene calls are TRBV6-1 and TRBJ1-2; 7 positions match TRBD1. The junction had 3 bases not matched to a gene; V was cut back by 3 bases and J by 2 bases. CDR1 is MNHNS, CDR2 SASEGT, per germline. This CDR3 contains 14 residues. The CDR3 bases are TGTGCCAGCAGTGAGGGCAGGGGGAACTATGGCTACACCTTC. Translation: CASSEGRGNYGYTF.

The rearrangement uses TRBV4-2 and TRBJ2-7; tentatively, D is TRBD2 (5 bases). This CDR3 region has 15 residues. Between the trimmed V and J ends, which lost 1 base and 5 bases, there was a span of 15 bases. Per germline, CDR1 LGHNA and CDR2 YNFKEQ. This chain's CDR3 is CASSQGGSGGDEQYF. CDR3 sequence (DNA): TGTGCCAGCAGCCAAGGAGGGAGTGGCGGAGACGAGCAGTACTTC.

The chain recombines TRBV7-3 with TRBJ2-3; TRBD2 matches 14 bases. V shed 5 bases, J shed 5 bases, and the junction held 3 bases outside the gene matches. The CDR3 length is 15 residues. Germline V gene sequence: CDR1 SGHTA, CDR2 FQGTGA. The CDR3 region is CASSLGTSGRDTQYF. DNA of the CDR3: TGTGCCAGCAGCCTCGGGACTAGCGGGAGAGATACGCAGTATTTT.

The chain joins TRBV11-2 to TRBJ2-7; 7 bases are a match to TRBD2. Trimming took 3 bases from V and 0 from J; bases not matched to a gene: 8. This CDR3 has 16 residues. Germline CDR1 and CDR2: SGHAT and FQNNGV. Here the CDR3 DNA reads TGTGCCAGCAGCTTTCGCGGGGGTCTGCCCTCCTACGAGCAGTACTTC. Amino acid sequence: CASSFRGGLPSYEQYF.

The gene calls are TRBV5-1 and TRBJ1-1; weak D call: TRBD1 (5 bases). Germline CDR1 is SGHRS and CDR2 is YFSETQ. The CDR3 runs 13 residues. Trimming took off 4 bases at V and 4 bases at J, with 11 bases between the two ends. This CDR3 is CASSTRVGTEAFF. The CDR3 DNA is TGCGCCAGCAGCACCAGGGTGGGCACTGAAGCTTTCTTT.

This chain uses TRBV7-9 with TRBJ1-6; TRBD1 is a possible D gene (5 bases). The CDR3 totals 17 residues. The germline CDR1 and CDR2 sequences are SEHNR and FQNEAQ (reference sequence). V shed 4 bases and J shed 3 bases, with 16 bases lying between them. CDR3 protein: CASSSTYLTVYNSPLHF. CDR3 bases: TGTGCCAGCAGCTCAACGTATCTGACAGTCTATAATTCACCCCTCCACTTT.

This CDR3 reads CASSQETSGSSGANVLTF. In nucleotides, the CDR3 is TGCGCCAGCAGCCAAGAGACTAGCGGGAGCTCTGGGGCCAACGTCCTGACTTTC. The J gene is TRBJ2-6, the V gene TRBV4-3; 12 bases are a match to TRBD2. Trimming cost V 0 bases and J 0 bases; bases outside gene matches: 0. Germline lookup yields CDR1 LGHNA and CDR2 YSLEER. CDR3 size: 18 residues.

This clone was picked up one time. This chain uses TRBV20-1 with TRBJ1-1; no clear D gene. CDR1 and CDR2 (germline): DFQATT, SNEGSKA (reference sequence). With 0 bases removed from V and 11 bases from J, the gap between germline ends came to 7 bases. This CDR3 is 10 amino acids long. The CDR3 reads CSARDSMAFF. As DNA, the CDR3 is TGCAGTGCTAGAGACAGTATGGCTTTCTTT.

This clone was seen only once. The J gene is TRBJ2-1, the V gene TRBV11-2; maybe TRBD1 (5 bases). Looked up from germline, CDR1 is SGHAT and CDR2 is FQNNGV. Trimming stripped 0 bases from V and 2 bases from J, with 8 bases between. This CDR3 has 15 residues. This CDR3 is CASSLDPGTYNEQFF. CDR3 DNA: TGTGCCAGCAGCTTAGATCCAGGGACCTACAATGAGCAGTTCTTC.

The gene calls are TRBV5-1 and TRBJ2-5, with a tentative D call TRBD2 (6 bases). Germline CDR1 and CDR2: SGHRS and YFSETQ. V lost 1 base and J lost 5, with 15 bases in between. The CDR3 consists of 15 residues. CDR3 amino acids: CASSLSGGLRETQYF. The CDR3 region has the DNA TGCGCCAGCAGCTTGAGCGGCGGACTAAGGGAGACCCAGTACTTC. The whole variable domain, filled in from reference TRBV5-1 and TRBJ2-5, reads KAGVTQTPRYLIKTRGQQVTLSCSPISGHRSVSWYQQTPGQGLQFLFEYFSETQRNKGNFPGRFSGRQFSNSRSEMNVSTLELGDSALYLCASSLSGGLRETQYFGPGTRLLVL.

The genes are TRBV10-2 and TRBJ2-7; 8 bases line up with TRBD2. This CDR3 is 14 amino acids long. Germline assignment: CDR1 WSHSY and CDR2 SAAADI. J lost 4 bases, V lost 6 bases, and 8 bases had no gene match. Here the CDR3 reads CASRITSGGYEQYF. The CDR3 DNA reads as TGCGCCAGCAGAATCACTAGCGGAGGATACGAGCAGTACTTC.

This clone came up a few times. The chain has TRBV5-4 and TRBJ2-2; D gene unclear. Looked up from germline, CDR1 is SGHNT and CDR2 is YYREEE (reference sequence). The CDR3 covers 14 residues. V was pared by 1 base and J by 1 base, with 5 bases between. The CDR3 here is CASSLPRNTGELFF. CDR3 coding DNA: TGTGCCAGCAGCTTGCCTAGGAACACCGGGGAGCTGTTTTTT.